Listed below are T cell receptor beta chains from one sample, sequenced in a study of metastatic and nonmetastatic thyroid tumors. Via MiXCR, TCRdb re-called the PCR reads. The sample consists of about 15,000 clones, about 24% of them appearing once. Sequenced sample: adjacent normal tissue. These receptors originate from a female donor with papillary thyroid cancer or a benign thyroid nodule (not recorded which). Some clones in this sample may be carry-over from other donors' samples. Each CDR3 is given with its conserved first and last residue. D genes are given only for firm matches. Part of the rows lack a size; the others show once, few, many or a class for expanded clones.

cdr3_aa: CASYKGTVRHGYTF
cdr3_nt: TGTGCCAGCTACAAGGGGACCGTACGGCATGGCTACACCTTC
v_call: TRBV6-2/TRBV6-3
clone_size: medium-sized
d_call: NA
j_call: TRBJ1-2

cdr3_aa: CASSLHGAHEETQYF
cdr3_nt: TGCGCCAGCAGCTTACACGGGGCTCACGAAGAGACCCAGTACTTT
v_call: TRBV5-1
clone_size: NA
d_call: NA
j_call: TRBJ2-5

cdr3_aa: CATSREGNQPQHF
cdr3_nt: TGTGCCACCAGCAGAGAGGGAAATCAGCCCCAGCATTTT
v_call: TRBV15
clone_size: few
d_call: NA
j_call: TRBJ1-5

cdr3_aa: CASSLGQGWDGYTF
cdr3_nt: TGTGCCAGTAGCCTTGGACAGGGCTGGGATGGCTACACCTTC
v_call: TRBV19
clone_size: few
d_call: TRBD1
j_call: TRBJ1-2

cdr3_aa: CASSKGEPGELFF
cdr3_nt: TGTGCCAGCTCAAAGGGGGAGCCCGGGGAGCTGTTTTTT
v_call: TRBV9
clone_size: NA
d_call: NA
j_call: TRBJ2-2

cdr3_aa: CSAGGTATNQPQHF
cdr3_nt: TGCAGTGCTGGAGGGACAGCGACAAATCAGCCCCAGCATTTT
v_call: TRBV20-1
clone_size: NA
d_call: TRBD1
j_call: TRBJ1-5

cdr3_aa: CASRGDGTGYNEQFF
cdr3_nt: TGTGCCAGCAGGGGGGACGGGACAGGGTACAATGAGCAGTTCTTC
v_call: TRBV9
clone_size: NA
d_call: TRBD1
j_call: TRBJ2-1

cdr3_aa: CASSLSSSGNTIYF
cdr3_nt: TGCGCCAGCAGCTTATCGAGCTCTGGAAACACCATATATTTT
v_call: TRBV5-1
clone_size: NA
d_call: NA
j_call: TRBJ1-3

cdr3_aa: CASSLVLGGTTSGMPRETQYF
cdr3_nt: TGTGCCAGCAGCTTAGTGCTCGGTGGAACTACTAGCGGGATGCCGAGGGAGACCCAGTACTTC
v_call: TRBV7-2
clone_size: many
d_call: TRBD2
j_call: TRBJ2-5

cdr3_aa: CASSFNRDEQYF
cdr3_nt: TGTGCCAGCAGTTTTAACAGGGACGAGCAGTACTTC
v_call: TRBV28
clone_size: few
d_call: NA
j_call: TRBJ2-7

cdr3_aa: CASSLGAGLLNTEAFF
cdr3_nt: TGTGCCAGCAGCTTAGGGGCGGGACTGCTGAACACTGAAGCTTTCTTT
v_call: TRBV11-3
clone_size: many
d_call: NA
j_call: TRBJ1-1

cdr3_aa: CSFHWEGRNIQYF
cdr3_nt: TGTAGTTTTCATTGGGAGGGCAGAAACATTCAGTACTTC
v_call: TRBV20-1
clone_size: many
d_call: TRBD2
j_call: TRBJ2-4

cdr3_aa: CASSLAVGGYEQYF
cdr3_nt: TGTGCCAGCAGCTTAGCGGTCGGTGGGTACGAGCAGTACTTC
v_call: TRBV7-8
clone_size: NA
d_call: NA
j_call: TRBJ2-7

cdr3_aa: CASSYIRLAGGTYEQHF
cdr3_nt: TGTGCCAGCAGTTACATAAGACTAGCGGGTGGGACCTACGAGCAGCACTTC
v_call: TRBV6-2/TRBV6-3
clone_size: NA
d_call: TRBD2
j_call: TRBJ2-7

cdr3_aa: CASSVGGQGGNEQFF
cdr3_nt: TGTGCCAGCAGCGTAGGAGGACAGGGGGGCAATGAGCAGTTCTTC
v_call: TRBV9
clone_size: many
d_call: TRBD1
j_call: TRBJ2-1

cdr3_aa: CASSPTSRGNEQFF
cdr3_nt: TGTGCCAGCAGCCCCACTAGCAGGGGCAATGAGCAGTTCTTC
v_call: TRBV3-1
clone_size: many
d_call: NA
j_call: TRBJ2-1

cdr3_aa: CASSYSGRAENEQFF
cdr3_nt: TGTGCCAGCAGTTACTCCGGCAGGGCGGAGAATGAGCAGTTCTTC
v_call: TRBV6-5
clone_size: large
d_call: NA
j_call: TRBJ2-1

cdr3_aa: CASSPTGRGETQYF
cdr3_nt: TGTGCCAGCAGCCCAACTGGCAGGGGCGAGACCCAGTACTTC
v_call: TRBV7-3
clone_size: many
d_call: NA
j_call: TRBJ2-5

cdr3_aa: CASSWGTSGRTDTQYF
cdr3_nt: TGTGCCAGCAGCTGGGGGACTAGCGGGCGCACAGATACGCAGTATTTT
v_call: TRBV12-1
clone_size: few
d_call: NA
j_call: TRBJ2-3

cdr3_aa: CASSPGTGGNEQFF
cdr3_nt: TGTGCCAGCAGCCCCGGGACAGGGGGCAATGAGCAGTTCTTC
v_call: TRBV28
clone_size: many
d_call: TRBD1
j_call: TRBJ2-1

cdr3_aa: CASSTTGGAGFYGYTF
cdr3_nt: TGTGCCAGCAGTACGACAGGGGGCGCTGGATTCTATGGCTACACCTTC
v_call: TRBV12-3/TRBV12-4
clone_size: many
d_call: TRBD1
j_call: TRBJ1-2

cdr3_aa: CASSLGQGFSYEQYF
cdr3_nt: TGCGCCAGCAGCCTGGGACAGGGGTTTTCCTACGAGCAGTACTTC
v_call: TRBV5-1
clone_size: medium-sized
d_call: TRBD1
j_call: TRBJ2-7

cdr3_aa: CASSVTSGRPNYEQYF
cdr3_nt: TGTGCCAGCAGCGTGACTAGCGGGAGGCCTAACTACGAGCAGTACTTC
v_call: TRBV7-6
clone_size: many
d_call: TRBD2
j_call: TRBJ2-7

cdr3_aa: CASSEIGLAGFYEQYF
cdr3_nt: TGTGCCAGCAGTGAAATCGGACTAGCGGGGTTCTACGAGCAGTACTTC
v_call: TRBV6-1
clone_size: many
d_call: TRBD2
j_call: TRBJ2-7

cdr3_aa: CSPSGLAGETQYF
cdr3_nt: TGCAGTCCCTCGGGACTAGCGGGAGAGACCCAGTACTTC
v_call: TRBV20-1
clone_size: once
d_call: TRBD2
j_call: TRBJ2-5

cdr3_aa: CASSLNNYGYTF
cdr3_nt: TGTGCCAGCAGTTTGAATAACTATGGCTACACCTTC
v_call: TRBV12-3/TRBV12-4
clone_size: many
d_call: NA
j_call: TRBJ1-2

cdr3_aa: CASSLVPGTTETQYF
cdr3_nt: TGTGCCAGCAGCTTAGTACCCGGGACTACTGAGACCCAGTACTTC
v_call: TRBV11-2
clone_size: many
d_call: TRBD2
j_call: TRBJ2-5

cdr3_aa: CASSSGGDTQYF
cdr3_nt: TGTGCCAGCAGTTCTGGGGGTGACACGCAGTATTTT
v_call: TRBV12-3/TRBV12-4
clone_size: NA
d_call: NA
j_call: TRBJ2-3

cdr3_aa: CASSYRIPAATYEQYF
cdr3_nt: TGTGCCAGCAGCTACCGTATCCCAGCGGCCACCTACGAGCAGTACTTC
v_call: TRBV7-2
clone_size: many
d_call: NA
j_call: TRBJ2-7

cdr3_aa: CASSLVQTNTEAFF
cdr3_nt: TGCGCCAGCAGCTTGGTCCAAACGAACACTGAAGCTTTCTTT
v_call: TRBV5-1
clone_size: NA
d_call: NA
j_call: TRBJ1-1

cdr3_aa: CASSAQGKLYSNQPQHF
cdr3_nt: TGTGCCAGCAGCGCCCAGGGAAAACTATATAGCAATCAGCCCCAGCATTTT
v_call: TRBV7-9
clone_size: many
d_call: NA
j_call: TRBJ1-5

cdr3_aa: CASRLREDYGYTF
cdr3_nt: TGTGCCAGTAGACTCAGGGAGGACTATGGCTACACCTTC
v_call: TRBV19
clone_size: medium-sized
d_call: NA
j_call: TRBJ1-2

cdr3_aa: CASMTGTLNNEQFF
cdr3_nt: TGTGCCAGCATGACCGGGACACTCAACAATGAGCAGTTCTTC
v_call: TRBV7-8
clone_size: NA
d_call: NA
j_call: TRBJ2-1

cdr3_aa: CSASHGHCDYGYTF
cdr3_nt: TGCAGTGCTAGCCACGGACATTGCGACTATGGCTACACCTTC
v_call: TRBV20-1
clone_size: few
d_call: NA
j_call: TRBJ1-2

cdr3_aa: CATSRAPPGLAGGDTQYF
cdr3_nt: TGTGCCACCAGCAGAGCCCCCCCGGGACTAGCGGGAGGCGATACGCAGTATTTT
v_call: TRBV15
clone_size: NA
d_call: TRBD2
j_call: TRBJ2-3

cdr3_aa: CSARGGYWGTDTQYF
cdr3_nt: TGCAGTGCTAGAGGGGGGTATTGGGGCACAGATACGCAGTATTTT
v_call: TRBV20-1
clone_size: NA
d_call: NA
j_call: TRBJ2-3

cdr3_aa: CASSPDGSYEQYF
cdr3_nt: TGTGCCAGCAGCCCGGACGGATCCTACGAGCAGTACTTC
v_call: TRBV11-2
clone_size: NA
d_call: NA
j_call: TRBJ2-7

cdr3_aa: CASSLLQGSEAFF
cdr3_nt: TGTGCCAGCAGCTTGCTACAGGGTTCTGAAGCTTTCTTT
v_call: TRBV11-2
clone_size: NA
d_call: NA
j_call: TRBJ1-1

cdr3_aa: CASSTGGDVDTQYF
cdr3_nt: TGTGCCAGCAGTACAGGGGGCGACGTAGATACGCAGTATTTT
v_call: TRBV7-9
clone_size: NA
d_call: TRBD1
j_call: TRBJ2-3

cdr3_aa: CASSVRTDQPQHF
cdr3_nt: TGTGCCAGCAGCGTTAGGACGGACCAGCCCCAGCATTTT
v_call: TRBV6-1
clone_size: NA
d_call: NA
j_call: TRBJ1-5

cdr3_aa: CASSPTGMREQYF
cdr3_nt: TGTGCCAGTAGCCCGACAGGGATGCGTGAGCAGTACTTC
v_call: TRBV19
clone_size: medium-sized
d_call: TRBD1
j_call: TRBJ2-7

cdr3_aa: CASSYVGGRETQYF
cdr3_nt: TGTGCCAGCAGTTACGTGGGCGGGAGAGAGACCCAGTACTTC
v_call: TRBV6-2/TRBV6-3
clone_size: large
d_call: TRBD2
j_call: TRBJ2-5

cdr3_aa: CASRGPFYEQYF
cdr3_nt: TGCGCCAGCAGGGGGCCTTTCTACGAGCAGTACTTC
v_call: TRBV10-1
clone_size: medium-sized
d_call: NA
j_call: TRBJ2-7

cdr3_aa: CASSVEGLGTDTQYF
cdr3_nt: TGTGCCAGCAGCGTAGAGGGGCTGGGCACAGATACACAGTATTTT
v_call: TRBV9
clone_size: NA
d_call: NA
j_call: TRBJ2-3

cdr3_aa: CASSYSRQLGNTIYF
cdr3_nt: TGTGCCAGCAGTTACTCCAGACAGCTAGGAAACACCATATATTTT
v_call: TRBV6-5
clone_size: NA
d_call: NA
j_call: TRBJ1-3

cdr3_aa: CASSVKPNTEALF
cdr3_nt: TGTGCCAGCAGTGTAAAACCGAACACTGAAGCTTTATTT
v_call: TRBV2
clone_size: few
d_call: NA
j_call: TRBJ1-1

cdr3_aa: CASSFYHYTEAFF
cdr3_nt: TGTGCCAGCAGCTTCTACCACTACACTGAAGCTTTCTTT
v_call: TRBV11-2
clone_size: many
d_call: NA
j_call: TRBJ1-1

cdr3_aa: CASSLTGSVFF
cdr3_nt: TGTGCCAGCAGTCTTACAGGGAGTGTTTTCTTT
v_call: TRBV6-1
clone_size: medium-sized
d_call: NA
j_call: TRBJ1-1

cdr3_aa: CATSGGSYEQYF
cdr3_nt: TGTGCCACCAGTGGAGGCAGCTACGAGCAGTACTTC
v_call: TRBV24-1
clone_size: NA
d_call: NA
j_call: TRBJ2-7

cdr3_aa: CASSGGSTGASYNEQFF
cdr3_nt: TGTGCCAGCAGCGGCGGATCTACAGGGGCTTCCTACAATGAGCAGTTCTTC
v_call: TRBV9
clone_size: many
d_call: TRBD1
j_call: TRBJ2-1

cdr3_aa: CASSANFGSANYGYTF
cdr3_nt: TGTGCCAGCAGCGCAAATTTCGGGTCAGCAAACTATGGCTACACCTTC
v_call: TRBV5-5
clone_size: NA
d_call: NA
j_call: TRBJ1-2

cdr3_aa: CASSYLSGSDTQYF
cdr3_nt: TGTGCCAGCAGTTATCTAAGCGGGTCAGATACGCAGTATTTT
v_call: TRBV6-2/TRBV6-3
clone_size: medium-sized
d_call: NA
j_call: TRBJ2-3